What follows are 9 T cell receptor beta chains derived from one specimen sequenced in a study of T cells after yellow fever vaccination (dated by TCRdb to the late 2010s). The treatment or condition label corresponds to: live attenuated yellow fever vaccine strain. The library was obtained by 5' RACE. Sequencing took place on an Illumina NovaSeq 6000. Using fastp trimming at Q25 and MiXCR clonotype assembly, TCRdb reanalyzed the public sequencing data and kept in-frame beta chains. CDR3 protein sequences are deduplicated, and each keeps its most common genes and DNA. The sample has 200,000 to 300,000 distinct CDR3 sequences on record, 3.6% of them singletons. About 19% of the sample is in the top ten clones. Sequences were derived from PBMCs, sampled 15 days after the yellow fever booster vaccination. These receptors all stem from a man between 18 and 35 years old who received the YFV17D yellow fever vaccine.

This clonotype has a count of ten or more. This rearrangement joins TRBV10-3 to TRBJ2-1, with D possibly TRBD2 on 5 matching bases. The CDR3 has 16 residues. Per germline, CDR1 ENHRY and CDR2 SYGVKD. The V and J ends lost 1 base and 4 bases respectively, with 14 bases between them. CDR3: CAISEFAGTGYNEQFF. As DNA, the CDR3 is TGTGCCATCAGTGAGTTTGCAGGAACGGGGTACAATGAGCAGTTCTTC.

This clonotype was seen at least ten times. The chain joins TRBV27 to TRBJ2-3; the D is unclear. Deletions cut 3 bases from V and 0 bases from J, with 10 bases between. This CDR3 contains 15 residues. Looked up from germline, CDR1 is MNHEY and CDR2 is SMNVEV (reference sequence). CDR3 protein: CASSFGVLSTDTQYF. The DNA of the CDR3 is TGTGCCAGCAGTTTTGGCGTGCTTAGCACAGATACGCAGTATTTT.

This clonotype was recorded many times. V usage is TRBV19 and J usage is TRBJ2-7; TRBD1 agrees at 10 bases. CDR3 length: 17 residues. Germline CDR1 and CDR2: LNHDA and SQIVND (reference sequence). CDR3 region: CASRQGALPGDSYEQYF. The DNA of the CDR3 is TGTGCTTCGAGACAGGGGGCATTACCAGGGGACTCCTACGAGCAGTACTTC.

The sample holds many counts of this clonotype. J is TRBJ1-5 and V is TRBV12-3 or TRBV12-4; no definite D call. Trimming shortened V by 1 base and J by 5 bases, and 9 bases separated the two germline ends. The CDR3 runs 14 residues. The CDR3 region has the DNA TGTGCCAGCAGTTTAGGGTATGGTGATCAGCCCCAGCATTTT. This encodes CASSLGYGDQPQHF.

This clonotype was found many times. The chain has TRBV20-1 and TRBJ1-6; D gene unclear. The CDR3 is 10 residues long. Trimming took 6 bases from V and 11 from J, leaving 8 bases between them. Looked up from germline, CDR1 is DFQATT and CDR2 is SNEGSKA (reference sequence). The CDR3 DNA reads TGCAGTGCCCAACCGCCACCCCTCCACTTT. Translated: CSAQPPPLHF.

This clonotype was seen at least ten times. The chain is built from TRBV6-6 and TRBJ2-7; D is perhaps TRBD1 (6 bases). The germline V and J ends were trimmed by 2 bases and 0 bases, with 8 bases remaining between them. The CDR3 is 14 amino acids. Germline V gene lookup returns CDR1 MNHNY and CDR2 SVGAGI (reference sequence). DNA of the CDR3: TGTGCCAGCAGTTACCGGGACACCTCCTACGAGCAGTACGTC. Its translation is CASSYRDTSYEQYV.

At least ten counts were recorded for this clonotype. V gene TRBV5-1 combines with J gene TRBJ2-1, with D unclear. The CDR3 runs 13 residues. Germline lookup yields CDR1 SGHRS and CDR2 YFSETQ. V lost 0 bases, J lost 5 bases, and 6 bases lay in between. The CDR3 reads CASSLGFDNEQFF. In DNA, the CDR3 is TGCGCCAGCAGCTTGGGTTTCGACAATGAGCAGTTCTTC.

This clonotype came up many times. The rearrangement joins TRBV7-2 to TRBJ1-5; no definite D call. Trimming took off 5 bases at V and 6 bases at J, with 8 bases between the two ends. Per the germline V gene, CDR1 is SGHTA and CDR2 is FQGNSA. CDR3 length: 12 residues. The CDR3 spells CASSAGGQPQHF. CDR3 in DNA: TGTGCCAGCAGCGCGGGCGGTCAGCCCCAGCATTTT. The variable domain in full, completed from reference TRBV7-2 and TRBJ1-5, reads GAGVSQSPSNKVTEKGKDVELRCDPISGHTALYWYRQSLGQGLEFLIYFQGNSAPDKSGLPSDRFSAERTGGSVSTLTIQRTQQEDSAVYLCASSAGGQPQHFGDGTRLSIL.

In its sample, this clonotype was seen many times. V is TRBV5-1 and J is TRBJ1-4, with 9 bases lining up with TRBD1. This CDR3 is 14 amino acids long. J was trimmed by 5 bases and V by 2 bases; bases with no gene match: 1. Germline loops: CDR1 SGHRS, CDR2 YFSETQ. CDR3 sequence (DNA): TGCGCCAGCAGCTTCGACAGGGGGAATGAAAAACTGTTTTTT. Its translation: CASSFDRGNEKLFF.